This TCR beta chain derives from a study of blood T cell repertoires in COVID-19. Measured with immunoSEQ multiplex PCR; TCRdb has only the in-frame clones, and not every one. The table includes about 100,000 clones, roughly 90% detected once. With 3 bases removed from V and 3 bases from J, the gap between germline ends came to 12 bases. Germline loops: CDR1 SGHAT, CDR2 FQNNGV. CDR3 length equals 14 residues. The V and J genes are TRBV11-2 and TRBJ2-7; D is possibly TRBD1 (5 bases). Sequenced sample: peripheral blood. The clonotype originates from a man in his fifties with active COVID-19. The CDR3 sequence: CASSLGLGNYEQYF. The CDR3 region has the DNA TGTGCCAGCAGCTTGGGGCTAGGGAACTACGAGCAGTACTTC.